Listed here are 21 T cell receptor beta chains from one sample, sequenced in a study of CD8+CD57+ T cells in acquired aplastic anemia. TCR beta VDJ and CDR3 were profiled, and genomic DNA was the template. TCRdb ran MiXCR on the reads and lists one entry per CDR3 protein. The table lists roughly 58,000 distinct CDR3 sequences, over 45% of them singletons. The specimen sequenced was sorted CD4+, CD8+, or CD8+CD57+ T cells (not recorded which) from PBMCs. These receptors were collected from a human donor in good health, serving as a control.

The chain combines TRBV24-1 with TRBJ2-3; D tentatively reads TRBD1 or TRBD2 (6 bases each). From germline, CDR1 is KGHDR and CDR2 SFDVKD. Deletions cut 4 bases from V and 2 bases from J, with 15 bases between. CDR3 length: 16 amino acids. CDR3 bases: TGTGCCACCAGTGAGGGAGGACAGAGGAACACAGATACGCAGTATTTT. This translates into CATSEGGQRNTDTQYF.

The chain has TRBV11-2 and TRBJ2-7; possible D gene TRBD1, 6 bases. Germline CDR1 SGHAT, CDR2 FQNNGV. Trimming pared 6 bases from V and 6 bases from J, leaving 15 bases between. This CDR3 is 13 amino acids long. The DNA for the CDR3 is TGTGCCAGCAGTGAACAGGGAAGTGGCGAGCAGTACTTC. Translating gives CASSEQGSGEQYF.

The J gene is TRBJ2-7, the V gene TRBV5-1; TRBD1 matches 7 bases. This CDR3 has 15 amino acids. Germline trimming cut 4 bases from V and 3 bases from J; bases unmatched to any gene: 10. CDR1 is SGHRS and CDR2 is YFSETQ in the germline V gene. CDR3 in amino acids: CASSPGGQAYYEQYF. The CDR3 DNA reads as TGCGCCAGCAGCCCCGGCGGACAGGCGTACTACGAGCAGTACTTC. Complete variable domain (other parts from reference TRBV5-1 and TRBJ2-7): KAGVTQTPRYLIKTRGQQVTLSCSPISGHRSVSWYQQTPGQGLQFLFEYFSETQRNKGNFPGRFSGRQFSNSRSEMNVSTLELGDSALYLCASSPGGQAYYEQYFGPGTRLTVT.

The sample holds many counts of this clonotype. V and J are TRBV12-3 or TRBV12-4 and TRBJ1-1, with D uncertain. Trimming stripped 7 bases from V and 1 base from J, with 16 bases between. The CDR3 has 15 amino acids. DNA for the CDR3: TGTGCCAGCACCCCAGCATTTCTAACGAACACTGAAGCTTTCTTT. It yields the protein CASTPAFLTNTEAFF.

The chain carries TRBV29-1 and TRBJ2-1, with TRBD2 matching 13 bases. V shed 0 bases, J shed 7 bases, and the junction held 12 bases outside the gene matches. From germline, CDR1 is SQVTM and CDR2 ANQGSEA. This CDR3 contains 18 residues. The chain's CDR3 is CSVEDGLIGTSGKNEQFF. The DNA of the CDR3 is TGCAGCGTTGAAGATGGCCTTATCGGGACTAGCGGGAAGAATGAGCAGTTCTTC.

The chain couples TRBV15 to TRBJ2-7; TRBD1 matches at 10 bases. CDR1 and CDR2 (germline): LNHNV, YYDKDF (reference sequence). The CDR3 has 15 residues. J gave up 4 bases and V 0 bases, and 3 bases lay outside the gene matches. In DNA, the CDR3 is TGTGCCACCAGCAGAGATAGGACAGGGGGGTACGAGCAGTACTTC. Its translation: CATSRDRTGGYEQYF.

In its sample, this clonotype was seen many times. This chain uses TRBV28 with TRBJ2-5; D may be TRBD1 (6 bases). Trimming pared 5 bases from V and 4 bases from J, leaving 20 bases between. The germline gives CDR1 MDHEN, CDR2 SYDVKM. The CDR3 totals 16 residues. The CDR3 here is CASSPISRARGETQYF. The CDR3 coding sequence is TGTGCCAGCAGTCCGATTTCCAGGGCCAGGGGAGAGACCCAGTACTTC.

This clonotype was observed many times. The chain combines TRBV11-2 with TRBJ2-1, with 8 bases lining up with TRBD2. Germline CDR1 is SGHAT and CDR2 is FQNNGV. CDR3 length: 13 amino acids. V lost 0 bases, J lost 16 bases, and 8 bases stayed unmatched. The DNA of the CDR3 is TGTGCCAGCAGCTTAGATAGGAAGGCGGGAGGTTTCTTC. It yields the protein CASSLDRKAGGFF.

The sample holds many counts of this clonotype. The chain couples TRBV20-1 to TRBJ2-5; D gene uncertain. V lost 3 bases and J 3 bases, leaving 8 bases between the germline ends. The CDR3 loop spans 12 amino acids. CDR1 DFQATT and CDR2 SNEGSKA come from the germline V gene (reference sequence). DNA for the CDR3: TGCAGTGCTAGTCGTAGGGAAGAGACCCAGTACTTC. Translated, it gives CSASRREETQYF.

By share, this clonotype counts as medium-sized (0.01 to 0.1%). The chain couples TRBV19 to TRBJ1-1; a weak D match, TRBD1 (5 bases). The CDR3 has 14 amino acids. Germline lookup yields CDR1 LNHDA and CDR2 SQIVND (reference sequence). V was pared by 7 bases and J by 4 bases, with 16 bases between. The CDR3 nucleotides read TGTGCCAGTACCCGGGACGGCAAGGGCACTGAAGCTTTCTTT. It yields the protein CASTRDGKGTEAFF.

This clonotype occurred many times. The chain links TRBV2 to TRBJ1-2, with a weak D call TRBD1 (5 bases). V dropped 7 bases and J dropped 8 bases, with 14 bases sitting between them. The CDR3 runs 12 residues. Germline V gives CDR1 SNHLY, CDR2 FYNNEI. CDR3 residues: CASTPEGKGYTF. CDR3 sequence (DNA): TGTGCCAGCACTCCGGAGGGGAAAGGCTACACCTTC.

V gene TRBV2 combines with J gene TRBJ2-5, with 7 nucleotides matching TRBD2. The trim removed 8 bases at V and 7 bases at J, leaving 13 bases unmatched. The CDR3 runs to 14 residues. Per germline, CDR1 SNHLY and CDR2 FYNNEI. The CDR3 DNA sequence: TGTGCCAGCTCTCCGGGGGGATTTCCAGGGACCCAGTACTTC. Translating it yields CASSPGGFPGTQYF.

Many counts were recorded for this clonotype. This chain connects TRBV12-3 or TRBV12-4 to TRBJ1-2, with TRBD1 matching 8 bases. Germline trimming cut 5 bases from V and 4 bases from J; bases unmatched to any gene: 12. This CDR3 contains 16 residues. The CDR3 loop is CASSPTNRDRTYGYTF. CDR3 DNA: TGTGCCAGCAGTCCCACGAACCGGGACAGGACCTATGGCTACACCTTC.

Written as DNA, the CDR3 is TGTGCCAGCAGCGTAGTATCCAGGAACACTGAAGCTTTCTTT. Translated: CASSVVSRNTEAFF. The J gene is TRBJ1-1, the V gene TRBV9; D call uncertain. The CDR3 is 14 amino acids. CDR1 is SGDLS, CDR2 YYNGEE, per germline. V was pared by 0 bases and J by 1 base, with 7 bases between. Combining the CDR3 with reference TRBV9 and TRBJ1-1 gives the whole variable domain DSGVTQTPKHLITATGQRVTLRCSPRSGDLSVYWYQQSLDQGLQFLIQYYNGEERAKGNILERFSAQQFPDLHSELNLSSLELGDSALYFCASSVVSRNTEAFFGQGTRLTVV.

By share, this clonotype counts as medium-sized (0.01 to 0.1%). The chain uses TRBV29-1 and TRBJ2-3; weak D call: TRBD2 (5 bases). The germline V gene encodes CDR1 SQVTM and CDR2 ANQGSEA. Trimming left V 3 bases short and J 2 bases short, with 6 bases between. CDR3 length: 12 residues. CDR3: CSVERDTDTQYF. In DNA, the CDR3 is TGCAGCGTTGAGAGGGACACAGATACGCAGTATTTT.

This clonotype showed up many times. The gene calls are TRBV12-3 or TRBV12-4 and TRBJ2-2, with unresolved D. CDR3 length equals 15 residues. V was clipped by 7 bases and J by 0 bases, with 12 bases between them. The CDR3 DNA reads TGTGCCAGCACCCGCGGCGGTTCGAACACCGGGGAGCTGTTTTTT. This encodes CASTRGGSNTGELFF.

V and J are TRBV12-3 or TRBV12-4 and TRBJ1-1; D is uncertain. The CDR3 length is 15 residues. With 3 bases removed from V and 4 bases from J, the gap between germline ends came to 15 bases. The CDR3 DNA reads TGTGCCAGCAGTTTGAGGGCTTTTATGAGCACTGAAGCTTTCTTT. Translation: CASSLRAFMSTEAFF.

There are a few counts of this clonotype. V is TRBV24-1 and J is TRBJ2-2; the D gene is possibly TRBD1 (6 bases). V lost 1 base to trimming and J lost 3 bases, with 8 bases between them. The CDR3 is made up of 15 amino acids. Germline assignment: CDR1 KGHDR and CDR2 SFDVKD. The CDR3 is CATSDFNRDTGELFF. In DNA form, the CDR3 reads TGTGCCACCAGTGATTTCAACAGGGACACCGGGGAGCTGTTTTTT.

V gene TRBV11-2 combines with J gene TRBJ2-7; D not certain. Between the trimmed V and J ends, which lost 0 bases and 5 bases, there was a span of 11 bases. The CDR3 spans 14 residues. Per germline, CDR1 SGHAT and CDR2 FQNNGV. DNA for the CDR3: TGTGCCAGCAGCTTAGATCCCCGCCGGCACGAGCAGTACTTC. Its protein product is CASSLDPRRHEQYF. The complete variable domain, with remaining parts taken from reference TRBV11-2 and TRBJ2-7, reads EAGVAQSPRYKIIEKRQSVAFWCNPISGHATLYWYQQILGQGPKLLIQFQNNGVVDDSQLPKDRFSAERLKGVDSTLKIQPAKLEDSAVYLCASSLDPRRHEQYFGPGTRLTVT.

The chain uses TRBV25-1 and TRBJ2-3, with 10 nucleotides matching TRBD2. With 6 bases clipped from V and 6 bases from J, the junction kept 6 bases outside the gene matches. The CDR3 spans 14 residues. CDR1 and CDR2 from the germline V gene are MGHDK and SYGVNS. Here the CDR3 DNA reads TGTGCCAGCAGCCTAGCGGGAGCGGGCGATACGCAGTATTTT. Translated, it gives CASSLAGAGDTQYF.

V gene TRBV15 combines with J gene TRBJ1-4; 7 bases are a match to TRBD1. CDR1 is LNHNV and CDR2 is YYDKDF in the germline V gene (reference sequence). V gave up 0 bases and J gave up 8 bases; unmatched junction bases: 6. This CDR3 is built from 15 residues. CDR3 sequence reads: CATSRDARGGEKLFF. The CDR3 DNA reads TGTGCCACCAGCAGAGATGCCAGGGGGGGAGAAAAACTGTTTTTT.